These 19 T cell receptor beta chains came from one sample sequenced in a study of regulatory T cells in long-lasting Graves disease. Relying on iRepertoire HTBI primers and Arm-PCR of CDR3 regions, the team built TCR beta libraries. TCRdb itself ran the multiplex PCR reads through MiXCR, one entry per CDR3 protein. Here the sample spans some 440,000 distinct CDR3 sequences, about a fifth being singletons. Time point given: persistent/refractory GD, antithyroid drugs over 5 years with positive TRAb. The TCR library was made from RNA that had been extracted from PBMCs in TRIzol. This specimen was peripheral blood mononuclear cells (PBMCs), taken when the disease was refractory, from a patient treated with antithyroid drugs. The receptors here all came from a female donor with Graves disease.

This clonotype was counted at least ten times. The chain uses TRBV28 and TRBJ2-7; possible D gene TRBD1, 6 bases. The CDR3 totals 14 residues. V was cut by 4 bases and J by 4 bases, with 14 bases left in between. Per germline, CDR1 MDHEN and CDR2 SYDVKM. CDR3 nucleotide sequence: TGTGCCAGCAGTTCGTGGACAGCCTCATACGAGCAGTACTTC. Translation gives CASSSWTASYEQYF.

The rearrangement joins TRBV29-1 to TRBJ1-4; 10 bases map to TRBD1. This CDR3 spans 14 amino acids. CDR1 and CDR2 (germline): SQVTM, ANQGSEA. V was pared by 7 bases and J by 3 bases, with 5 bases of the junction left unmatched. The chain's CDR3 is CSARTGGSNEKLFF. CDR3 in DNA: TGCAGCGCCCGGACAGGGGGATCTAATGAAAAACTGTTTTTT.

The V call is TRBV20-1, the J call TRBJ1-2; TRBD1 matches 10 bases. With V trimmed by 3 bases and J by 8 bases, 9 bases remained unmatched. This CDR3 has 14 residues. Germline V CDR1 and CDR2: DFQATT, SNEGSKA (reference sequence). This chain's CDR3 is CSASVRDRGQGYTF. The CDR3 DNA sequence: TGCAGTGCTAGCGTCCGGGACAGGGGACAAGGCTACACCTTC.

This clonotype has more than one count but fewer than ten. This chain connects TRBV7-9 to TRBJ2-7; D is unclear. The CDR3 covers 15 residues. Germline V lookup: CDR1 SEHNR, CDR2 FQNEAQ (reference sequence). Trimming left V 2 bases short and J 0 bases short, with 11 bases between. Written as DNA, the CDR3 is TGTGCCAGCAGCTTACAAAAACAGAGCTCCTACGAGCAGTACTTC. Its translation is CASSLQKQSSYEQYF.

There are many counts of this clonotype. The chain combines TRBV19 with TRBJ2-7; D gene uncertain. CDR3 length equals 13 residues. Germline loops: CDR1 LNHDA, CDR2 SQIVND (reference sequence). The V end was cut by 4 bases, the J end by 3 bases, with 10 bases between. The CDR3 loop reads CASSTYDGYEQYF. CDR3 nucleotides: TGTGCCAGTAGTACATACGACGGCTACGAGCAGTACTTC.

V gene TRBV6-1 combines with J gene TRBJ1-1; no clear D gene. Trimming took off 4 bases at V and 7 bases at J, with 16 bases between the two ends. CDR1 is MNHNS, CDR2 SASEGT, per germline. This CDR3 is built from 14 residues. The CDR3 spells CASSAWVLQDEAFF. DNA for the CDR3: TGTGCCAGCAGTGCGTGGGTGCTTCAAGATGAAGCTTTCTTT.

Comment on this clonotype: A read error may account for a junction end that differs from germline. V and J are TRBV7-3 and TRBJ2-1; no clear D gene. This CDR3 has 13 residues. Germline CDR1 SGHTA, CDR2 FQGTGA. The CDR3 loop reads CASSQAPANEQFF. For the CDR3, the DNA is TGCGCCAGCAGCCAAGCCCCAGCCAATGAGCAGTTCTTC.

The chain links TRBV12-3 or TRBV12-4 to TRBJ2-5; TRBD2 agrees at 13 bases. This CDR3 has 16 residues. J was trimmed by 2 bases and V by 6 bases; bases with no gene match: 6. The CDR3 region has the DNA TGTGCCAGCAGCCAAAGGACTAGCGGGGGACAAGAGACCCAGTACTTC. Translated, it gives CASSQRTSGGQETQYF.

In this sample, this clonotype turned up many times. CDR3 DNA sequence: TGTGCCAGCGGAATTTTAAACTACGAGCAGTACTTC. Its protein product is CASGILNYEQYF. V and J are TRBV28 and TRBJ2-7; D call uncertain. The V and J ends lost 8 bases and 3 bases respectively, with 11 bases between them. CDR3 size: 12 residues. Per germline, CDR1 MDHEN and CDR2 SYDVKM.

In regard to this clonotype: Possible read error: a much larger clone is one base away. The chain joins TRBV11-2 to TRBJ1-4; the match to TRBD1 covers 8 bases. The CDR3 runs 17 residues. Germline assignment: CDR1 SGHAT and CDR2 FQNNGV. Written as DNA, the CDR3 is TGTGCCGGCAGCTCCGGACAGGGAGAAGCAACTAATGAAAAACTGTTTTTT. Its protein product is CAGSSGQGEATNEKLFF. Filled out from reference TRBV11-2 and TRBJ1-4, the complete variable domain reads EAGVAQSPRYKIIEKRQSVAFWCNPISGHATLYWYQQILGQGPKLLIQFQNNGVVDDSQLPKDRFSAERLKGVDSTLKIQPAKLEDSAVYLCAGSSGQGEATNEKLFFGSGTQLSVL.

The chain's CDR3 is CASSLDAGINTEAFF. CDR3 sequence (DNA): TGTGCCAGCAGCTTAGATGCAGGGATTAACACTGAAGCTTTCTTT. This sequence joins TRBV7-9 and TRBJ1-1; D might be TRBD1 (5 bases). The germline gives CDR1 SEHNR, CDR2 FQNEAQ (reference sequence). The V end was cut by 1 base, the J end by 2 bases, with 11 bases between. The CDR3 covers 15 residues. The variable domain in full, completed from reference TRBV7-9 and TRBJ1-1, reads DTGVSQNPRHKITKRGQNVTFRCDPISEHNRLYWYRQTLGQGPEFLTYFQNEAQLEKSRLLSDRFSAERPKGSFSTLEIQRTEQGDSAMYLCASSLDAGINTEAFFGQGTRLTVV.

This clonotype is a singleton in its sample. The chain carries TRBV6-2 or TRBV6-3 and TRBJ2-7; the D gene is possibly TRBD1 (6 bases). Germline CDR1 is MNHEY and CDR2 is SVGEGT. Deletions cut 5 bases from V and 7 bases from J, with 18 bases between. This CDR3 region has 14 residues. The CDR3 nucleotides are TGTGCCAGCAGTGTACAGGGATTATCTTGGGAGCAGTACTTC. Protein sequence: CASSVQGLSWEQYF.

This clonotype has at least ten counts. The chain is built from TRBV11-2 and TRBJ2-7; possible D gene TRBD1, 5 bases. The CDR3 spans 14 residues. Germline CDR1 reads SGHAT; CDR2 reads FQNNGV. V was shortened by 4 bases and J by 6 bases, with 16 bases between the two germline ends. The CDR3 region has the DNA TGTGCCAGCAGCTCCAGCCGGCCTAGGGGCGAGCAGTACTTC. Its translation is CASSSSRPRGEQYF.

This clonotype was recorded a few times. The V gene is TRBV7-9, the J gene TRBJ2-7; TRBD1 aligns across 9 bases. The germline CDR1 and CDR2 sequences are SEHNR and FQNEAQ (reference sequence). J lost 6 bases, V lost 6 bases, and 9 bases had no gene match. The CDR3 loop spans 14 amino acids. The CDR3 DNA follows: TGTGCCAGCAGGATGGGACAGGGAAGGTCCGAGCAGTACTTC. Translating it yields CASRMGQGRSEQYF.

This clonotype was seen at least ten times. V and J are TRBV6-5 and TRBJ1-1; TRBD1 aligns across 7 bases. Looked up from germline, CDR1 is MNHEY and CDR2 is SVGAGI. The CDR3 length is 16 residues. Trimming cost V 2 bases and J 1 base; bases outside gene matches: 7. CDR3 sequence: CASSYVDRTSNTEAFF. The CDR3 region has the DNA TGTGCCAGCAGTTACGTGGACAGGACTTCGAACACTGAAGCTTTCTTT.

This clonotype was detected only a few times. The gene calls are TRBV6-4 and TRBJ2-1; 9 bases are a match to TRBD2. Unmatched junction bases numbered 3, after V lost 5 bases and J lost 4 bases. CDR1 is MRHNA, CDR2 SNTAGT, per germline. This CDR3 spans 14 amino acids. CDR3 amino acids: CASSWGLAYNEQFF. The CDR3 DNA reads as TGTGCCAGCAGTTGGGGACTAGCTTACAATGAGCAGTTCTTC.

In this sample, this clonotype turned up a few times. Here the CDR3 reads CASSIGVGNQPQHF. The CDR3 DNA reads TGTGCCAGCAGCATAGGGGTGGGCAATCAGCCCCAGCATTTT. This chain connects TRBV7-8 to TRBJ1-5; the D gene is possibly TRBD1 (5 bases). The CDR3 is 14 residues long. The germline V gene encodes CDR1 SGHVS and CDR2 FQNEAQ. Trimming removed 5 bases from V and 2 bases from J, with 10 bases in between.

The sample holds many counts of this clonotype. This chain uses TRBV27 with TRBJ1-4; 8 positions match TRBD1. Per the germline V gene, CDR1 is MNHEY and CDR2 is SMNVEV (reference sequence). This CDR3 has 15 residues. V shed 0 bases, J shed 7 bases, and the junction held 4 bases outside the gene matches. The CDR3 here is CASSLSGTGVEKLFF. The CDR3 DNA is TGTGCCAGCAGTTTATCGGGGACAGGAGTTGAAAAACTGTTTTTT.

Many counts were recorded for this clonotype. This chain uses TRBV12-3 or TRBV12-4 with TRBJ2-7; 7 bases map to TRBD2. V lost 6 bases to trimming and J lost 7 bases; unmatched junction nucleotides: 12. This CDR3 is 14 amino acids long. The CDR3 reads CASRDGAGVGEQYF. The CDR3 DNA reads as TGTGCCAGCAGGGATGGGGCGGGAGTGGGGGAGCAGTACTTC.